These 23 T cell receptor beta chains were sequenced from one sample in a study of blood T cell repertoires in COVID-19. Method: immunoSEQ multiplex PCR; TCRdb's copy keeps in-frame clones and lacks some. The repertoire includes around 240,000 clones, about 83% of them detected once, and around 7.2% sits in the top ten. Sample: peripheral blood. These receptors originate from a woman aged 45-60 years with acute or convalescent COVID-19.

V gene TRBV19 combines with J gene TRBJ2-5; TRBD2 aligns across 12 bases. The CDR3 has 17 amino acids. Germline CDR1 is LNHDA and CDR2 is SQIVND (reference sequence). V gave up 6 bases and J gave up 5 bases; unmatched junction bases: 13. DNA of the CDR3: TGTGCCAGTAGCCCCTGGGCTAGCGGGGGGGCCGCGGAGACCCAGTACTTC. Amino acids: CASSPWASGGAAETQYF.

The CDR3 region has the DNA TGTGCCAGCCGGTGGCGGGGGGGCTATGGCTACACCTTC. This codes for CASRWRGGYGYTF. This sequence joins TRBV5-6 and TRBJ1-2, with D tentatively TRBD1 (5 bases). This CDR3 is 13 amino acids long. Trimming removed 7 bases at V and 4 bases at J, with 14 bases between. CDR1 is SGHDT, CDR2 YYEEEE, per germline.

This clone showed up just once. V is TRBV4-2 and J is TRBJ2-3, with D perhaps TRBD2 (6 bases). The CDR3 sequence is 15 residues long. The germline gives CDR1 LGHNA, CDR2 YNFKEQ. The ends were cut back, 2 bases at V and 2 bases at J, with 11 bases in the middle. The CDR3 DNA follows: TGTGCCAGCAGCCAATCTAGCGTGGACACAGATACGCAGTATTTT. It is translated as CASSQSSVDTDTQYF.

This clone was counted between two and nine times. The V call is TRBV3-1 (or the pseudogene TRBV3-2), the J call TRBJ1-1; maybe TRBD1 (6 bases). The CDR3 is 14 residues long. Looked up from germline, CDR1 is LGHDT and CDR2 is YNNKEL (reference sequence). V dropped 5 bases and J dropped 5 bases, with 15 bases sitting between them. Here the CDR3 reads CASSLGAGRTEAFF. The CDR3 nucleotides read TGTGCCAGCAGCTTGGGGGCAGGTAGGACTGAAGCTTTCTTT.

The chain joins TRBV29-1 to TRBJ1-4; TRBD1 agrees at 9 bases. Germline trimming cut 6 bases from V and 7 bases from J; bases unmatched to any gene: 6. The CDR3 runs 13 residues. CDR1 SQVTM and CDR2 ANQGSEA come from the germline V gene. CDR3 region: CSVAKGQGEKLFF. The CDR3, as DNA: TGCAGCGTCGCGAAGGGACAGGGTGAAAAACTGTTTTTT. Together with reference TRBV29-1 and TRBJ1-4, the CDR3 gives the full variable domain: SAVISQKPSRDICQRGTSLTIQCQVDSQVTMMFWYRQQPGQSLTLIATANQGSEATYESGFVIDKFPISRPNLTFSTLTVSNMSPEDSSIYLCSVAKGQGEKLFFGSGTQLSVL.

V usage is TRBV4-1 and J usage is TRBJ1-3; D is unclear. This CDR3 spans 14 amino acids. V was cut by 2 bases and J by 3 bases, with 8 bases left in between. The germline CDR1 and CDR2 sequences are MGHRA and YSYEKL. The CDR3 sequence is CASSQLQNGNTIYF. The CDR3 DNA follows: TGCGCCAGCAGCCAATTACAGAATGGAAACACCATATATTTT.

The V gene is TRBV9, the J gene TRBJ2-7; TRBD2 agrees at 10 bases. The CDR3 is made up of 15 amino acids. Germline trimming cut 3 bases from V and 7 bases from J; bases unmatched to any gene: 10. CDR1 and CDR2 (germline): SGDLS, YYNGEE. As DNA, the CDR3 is TGTGCCAGCAGCGGAGGGAGCGGGGGGGGTTTTGAGCAGTACTTC. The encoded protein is CASSGGSGGGFEQYF. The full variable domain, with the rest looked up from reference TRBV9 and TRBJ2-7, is DSGVTQTPKHLITATGQRVTLRCSPRSGDLSVYWYQQSLDQGLQFLIQYYNGEERAKGNILERFSAQQFPDLHSELNLSSLELGDSALYFCASSGGSGGGFEQYFGPGTRLTVT.

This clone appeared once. Here the CDR3 reads CASSWAGQGHNEQFF. Here the CDR3 DNA reads TGTGCCAGCAGTTGGGCGGGACAGGGGCACAATGAGCAGTTCTTC. This chain connects TRBV5-6 to TRBJ2-1; 10 positions agree with TRBD1. Germline CDR1 and CDR2: SGHDT and YYEEEE. The ends lost 5 bases at V and 5 bases at J; junction bases unmatched: 7. CDR3 length equals 15 residues.

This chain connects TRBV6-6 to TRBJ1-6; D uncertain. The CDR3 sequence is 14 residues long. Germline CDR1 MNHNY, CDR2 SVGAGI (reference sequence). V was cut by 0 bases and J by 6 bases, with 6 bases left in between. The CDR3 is CASSYSEGNSPLHF. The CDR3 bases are TGTGCCAGCAGTTACTCAGAGGGTAATTCACCCCTCCACTTT.

CDR3 amino acids: CASSHFISTGQLNGNTIYF. The DNA of the CDR3 is TGCGCCAGCAGTCACTTCATTTCTACCGGACAGCTAAACGGAAACACCATATATTTT. This rearrangement joins TRBV23-1 to TRBJ1-3; D may be TRBD1 (6 bases). TRBV23-1 is an open reading frame whose function is uncertain. Trimming took off 3 bases at V and 4 bases at J, with 25 bases between the two ends. CDR3 length: 19 amino acids.

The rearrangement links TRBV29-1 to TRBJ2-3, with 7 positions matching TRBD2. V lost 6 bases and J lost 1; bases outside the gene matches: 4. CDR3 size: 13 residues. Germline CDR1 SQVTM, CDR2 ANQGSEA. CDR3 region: CSVLAGGTDTQYF. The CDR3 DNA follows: TGCAGCGTCTTGGCGGGGGGCACAGATACGCAGTATTTT.

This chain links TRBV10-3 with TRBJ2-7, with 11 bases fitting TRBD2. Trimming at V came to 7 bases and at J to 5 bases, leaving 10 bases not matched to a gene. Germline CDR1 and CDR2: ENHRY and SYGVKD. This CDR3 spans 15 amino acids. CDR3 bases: TGTGCCATCAACACACTAGCGGGAGAAGCACACGAGCAGTACTTC. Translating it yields CAINTLAGEAHEQYF.

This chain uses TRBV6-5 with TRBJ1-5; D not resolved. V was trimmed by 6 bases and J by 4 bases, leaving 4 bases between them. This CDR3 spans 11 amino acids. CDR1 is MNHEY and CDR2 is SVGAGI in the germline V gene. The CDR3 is CASSRNQPQHF. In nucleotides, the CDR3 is TGTGCCAGCAGCAGAAATCAGCCCCAGCATTTT.

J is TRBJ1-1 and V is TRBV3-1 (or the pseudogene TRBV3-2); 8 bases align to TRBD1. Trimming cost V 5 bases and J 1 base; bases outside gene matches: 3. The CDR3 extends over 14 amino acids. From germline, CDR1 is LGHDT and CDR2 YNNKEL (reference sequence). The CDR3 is CASSSGTGNTEAFF. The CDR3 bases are TGTGCCAGCAGCTCCGGGACAGGGAACACTGAAGCTTTCTTT.

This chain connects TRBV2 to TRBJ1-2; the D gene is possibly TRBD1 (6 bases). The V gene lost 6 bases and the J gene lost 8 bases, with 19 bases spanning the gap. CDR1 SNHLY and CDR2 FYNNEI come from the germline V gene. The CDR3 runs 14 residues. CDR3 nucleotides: TGTGCCAGCAGGTTACTCCTGACAGGTGAAGGCTACACCTTC. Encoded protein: CASRLLLTGEGYTF. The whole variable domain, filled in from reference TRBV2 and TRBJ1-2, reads EPEVTQTPSHQVTQMGQEVILRCVPISNHLYFYWYRQILGQKVEFLVSFYNNEISEKSEIFDDQFSVERPDGSNFTLKIRSTKLEDSAMYFCASRLLLTGEGYTFGSGTRLTVV.

The CDR3 coding sequence is TGTGCCAGCAGCCAAGCTGACAGGGGCCAAGCTTTCTTT. This encodes CASSQADRGQAFF. The chain is built from TRBV3-1 (or the pseudogene TRBV3-2) and TRBJ1-1; 8 bases are shared with TRBD1. Unmatched junction bases numbered 4, after V lost 1 base and J lost 9 bases. The length of the CDR3 is 13 residues. Per germline, CDR1 LGHDT and CDR2 YNNKEL (reference sequence).

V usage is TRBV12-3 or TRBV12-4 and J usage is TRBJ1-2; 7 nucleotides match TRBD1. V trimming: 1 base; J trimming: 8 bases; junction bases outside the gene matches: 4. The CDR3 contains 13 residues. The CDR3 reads CASSLVTGAGYTF. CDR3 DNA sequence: TGTGCCAGCAGTTTAGTCACAGGGGCCGGCTACACCTTC.

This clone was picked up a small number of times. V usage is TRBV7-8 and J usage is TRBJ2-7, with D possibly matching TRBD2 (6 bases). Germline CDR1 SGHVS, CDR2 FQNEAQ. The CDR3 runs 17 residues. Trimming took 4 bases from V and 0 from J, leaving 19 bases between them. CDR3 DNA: TGTGCCAGCAGCTACCCAAGGGCCGGGACTCTCTCCTACGAGCAGTACTTC. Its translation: CASSYPRAGTLSYEQYF. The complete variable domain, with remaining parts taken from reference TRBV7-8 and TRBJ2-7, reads GAGVSQSPRYKVAKRGQDVALRCDPISGHVSLFWYQQALGQGPEFLTYFQNEAQLDKSGLPSDRFFAERPEGSVSTLKIQRTQQEDSAVYLCASSYPRAGTLSYEQYFGPGTRLTVT.

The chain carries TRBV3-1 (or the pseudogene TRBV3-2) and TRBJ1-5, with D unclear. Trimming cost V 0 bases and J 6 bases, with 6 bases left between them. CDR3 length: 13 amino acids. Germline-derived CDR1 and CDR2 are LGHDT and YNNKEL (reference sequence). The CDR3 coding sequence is TGTGCCAGCAGCCAAGATCTAACTCAGCCCCAGCATTTT. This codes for CASSQDLTQPQHF.

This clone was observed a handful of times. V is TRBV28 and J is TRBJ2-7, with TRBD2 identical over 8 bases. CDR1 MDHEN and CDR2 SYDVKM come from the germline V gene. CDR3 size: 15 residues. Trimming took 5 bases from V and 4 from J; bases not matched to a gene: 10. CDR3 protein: CASSVTSVPLYEQYF. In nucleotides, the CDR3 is TGTGCCAGCAGTGTGACTAGCGTCCCCCTTTACGAGCAGTACTTC.

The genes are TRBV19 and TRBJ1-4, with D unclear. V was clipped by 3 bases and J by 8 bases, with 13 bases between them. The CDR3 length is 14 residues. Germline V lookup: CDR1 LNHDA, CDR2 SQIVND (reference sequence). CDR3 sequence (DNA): TGTGCCAGTAGTATCGGGAGTTCATACGAAAAACTGTTTTTT. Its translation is CASSIGSSYEKLFF.

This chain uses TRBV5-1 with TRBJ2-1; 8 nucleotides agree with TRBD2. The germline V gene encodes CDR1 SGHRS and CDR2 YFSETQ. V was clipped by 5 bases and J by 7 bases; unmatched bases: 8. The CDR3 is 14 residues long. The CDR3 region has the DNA TGCGCCAGCAGATCGACTAGCGCGGGAAATGAGCAGTTCTTC. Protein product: CASRSTSAGNEQFF.

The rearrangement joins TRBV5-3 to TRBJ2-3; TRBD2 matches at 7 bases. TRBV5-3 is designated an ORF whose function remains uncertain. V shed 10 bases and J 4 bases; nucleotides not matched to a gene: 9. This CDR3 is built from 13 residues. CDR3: CAEGGRPPDTQYF. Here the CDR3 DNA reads TGTGCCGAGGGAGGGAGGCCACCAGATACGCAGTATTTT.